A single sample is the source of the 24 T cell receptor beta chains below, sequenced in a study of beta chain features in type 1 diabetes. Expressed TCRB transcripts were sequenced, since all the RNA that had been isolated was reverse transcribed. Method: immunoSEQ multiplex PCR; TCRdb's copy keeps in-frame clones and lacks some. The sample gives about 40,000 clones, approximately 49% of which show up once; more than 0.65% is in the top ten. Sequencing was carried out using central memory CD4+ T cells from blood. These receptors originate from a woman between 18 and 30 years old in good health.

The V and J genes are TRBV11-2 and TRBJ2-3; D perhaps matches TRBD2 (6 bases). Germline V lookup: CDR1 SGHAT, CDR2 FQNNGV. This CDR3 comprises 15 residues. Trimming shortened V by 4 bases and J by 2 bases, and 13 bases separated the two germline ends. The CDR3 sequence is CASSSPSGPTDTQYF. In nucleotides, the CDR3 is TGTGCCAGCAGCTCCCCGAGCGGGCCCACAGATACGCAGTATTTT.

The V call is TRBV10-1, the J call TRBJ2-7; unclear D gene. The V end was cut by 8 bases, the J end by 4 bases, with 18 bases between. Germline CDR1 WNHNN, CDR2 SYGVQD (reference sequence). The CDR3 length is 14 residues. This CDR3 reads CASLSTPLRYEQYF. The CDR3 DNA is TGCGCCAGCTTGTCGACTCCCCTTCGGTACGAGCAGTACTTC.

There are a few counts of this clone. This rearrangement joins TRBV27 to TRBJ2-2; D is uncertain. Germline loops: CDR1 MNHEY, CDR2 SMNVEV (reference sequence). Trimming shortened V by 8 bases and J by 1 base, and 11 bases separated the two germline ends. This CDR3 comprises 14 residues. Here the CDR3 reads CASGPRQNTGELFF. The CDR3, as DNA: TGTGCCAGCGGCCCCAGACAGAACACCGGGGAGCTGTTTTTT.

In this sample, this clone turned up a few times. The chain recombines TRBV5-1 with TRBJ1-2; no reliable D call. V lost 3 bases and J lost 7, with 19 bases in between. Germline V CDR1 and CDR2: SGHRS, YFSETQ. This CDR3 region has 15 residues. The CDR3 nucleotides are TGCGCCAGCAGCTCCGCGGGCCGGGTGGACTCTGGCTACACCTTC. It codes for CASSSAGRVDSGYTF.

This clone has more than one count but fewer than ten. The chain couples TRBV4-1 to TRBJ2-1; 10 nucleotides agree with TRBD2. After removal of 1 base from V and 8 bases from J, the junction contained 8 bases not matched to a gene. This CDR3 comprises 16 residues. Germline-derived CDR1 and CDR2 are MGHRA and YSYEKL. The CDR3 DNA is TGCGCCAGCAGCCAAGCCCTAGCGGGAGCTTTGGATGAGCAGTTCTTC. Its protein is CASSQALAGALDEQFF.

The J gene is TRBJ1-2, the V gene TRBV29-1; 7 nucleotides line up with TRBD1. Germline CDR1 SQVTM, CDR2 ANQGSEA. The trim removed 5 bases at V and 7 bases at J, leaving 10 bases unmatched. The CDR3 loop spans 13 amino acids. The CDR3 sequence: CSVPLRTGAGYTF. CDR3 in DNA: TGCAGCGTTCCTCTCCGGACAGGCGCTGGCTACACCTTC.

This clone was seen more than once but under ten times. This rearrangement joins TRBV7-7 to TRBJ2-1; D not certain. Trimming shortened V by 3 bases and J by 3 bases, and 12 bases separated the two germline ends. The CDR3 loop spans 15 amino acids. Germline values: CDR1 SSHAT, CDR2 FNYEAQ (reference sequence). The CDR3 is CASSFILTDYNEQFF. CDR3 DNA: TGTGCCAGCAGCTTTATTCTAACAGACTACAATGAGCAGTTCTTC.

The CDR3 nucleotides are TGTGCCAGCAGAGCACAGGGTTCGATCAATCAGCCCCAGCATTTT. The encoded protein is CASRAQGSINQPQHF. The chain combines TRBV2 with TRBJ1-5, with a possible D match to TRBD1 (6 bases). V gave up 6 bases and J gave up 3 bases, with 15 bases separating them. The CDR3 loop spans 15 amino acids. Germline CDR1 SNHLY, CDR2 FYNNEI.

The chain has TRBV5-6 and TRBJ2-7, with D perhaps matching TRBD1 (6 bases). This CDR3 is 14 amino acids long. The germline V gene encodes CDR1 SGHDT and CDR2 YYEEEE. Trimming removed 3 bases at V and 3 bases at J, with 13 bases between. The CDR3 reads CASSSSDSLYEQYF. The CDR3 coding sequence is TGTGCCAGCAGCTCATCGGACAGTCTCTACGAGCAGTACTTC.

This clone showed up just a few times. This chain uses TRBV6-6 with TRBJ1-2; D perhaps matches TRBD1 (6 bases). Germline V CDR1 and CDR2: MNHNY, SVGAGI (reference sequence). The CDR3 contains 12 residues. V was clipped by 7 bases and J by 7 bases, with 13 bases between them. This CDR3 is CASKWTAAGYTF. In DNA form, the CDR3 reads TGTGCCAGCAAGTGGACAGCAGCTGGCTACACCTTC.

There are a few counts of this clone. J is TRBJ1-2 and V is TRBV10-3; 8 bases match TRBD1. The CDR3 contains 14 residues. Germline-derived CDR1 and CDR2 are ENHRY and SYGVKD. The V and J ends lost 3 bases and 3 bases, in that order; junction bases with no gene match: 3. CDR3 sequence: CAISDMTGDYGYTF. CDR3 DNA sequence: TGTGCCATCAGTGACATGACAGGGGACTATGGCTACACCTTC.

This clone was picked up one time. This chain joins TRBV7-2 and TRBJ1-1; 7 bases are a match to TRBD1. V gave up 2 bases and J gave up 5 bases; unmatched junction bases: 8. Germline V gives CDR1 SGHTA, CDR2 FQGNSA. The CDR3 has 15 residues. CDR3 region: CASSLMGRGRTEAFF. CDR3 DNA: TGTGCCAGCAGCTTAATGGGTAGGGGGCGGACTGAAGCTTTCTTT.

By share of the sample, this clone is medium-sized. The chain's CDR3 is CASSLGRTSGGEQYF. In DNA form, the CDR3 reads TGCGCCAGCAGCTTGGGACGGACTAGCGGGGGCGAGCAGTACTTC. The chain recombines TRBV5-1 with TRBJ2-7, with 13 bases identical to TRBD2. The CDR3 consists of 15 residues. Losses at the gene ends were 0 bases for V and 6 bases for J; bases not matched to a gene: 3. Germline CDR1 reads SGHRS; CDR2 reads YFSETQ.

This clone was seen a few times. This chain links TRBV15 with TRBJ1-4, with 7 bases lining up with TRBD1. CDR3 length equals 17 residues. The V and J ends lost 1 base and 8 bases, in that order; junction bases with no gene match: 13. CDR1 is LNHNV, CDR2 YYDKDF, per germline (reference sequence). Here the CDR3 reads CATSRGGVDRVLEKLFF. The CDR3 DNA reads as TGTGCCACCAGCAGAGGTGGGGTAGACAGGGTCTTGGAAAAACTGTTTTTT.

This clone came up a few times. The rearrangement links TRBV29-1 to TRBJ1-5; D might be TRBD1 (5 bases). Germline values: CDR1 SQVTM, CDR2 ANQGSEA. Deletions cut 6 bases from V and 6 bases from J, with 12 bases between. This CDR3 region has 12 residues. This CDR3 reads CSVQVSGQPQHF. The DNA for the CDR3 is TGCAGCGTACAGGTTTCCGGTCAGCCCCAGCATTTT.

The CDR3 sequence is CASSREGSSYYGYTF. The CDR3 DNA reads as TGTGCCAGCAGCCGGGAAGGGTCTAGTTACTATGGCTACACCTTC. The chain joins TRBV7-2 to TRBJ1-2; D is ambiguous. V was pared by 5 bases and J by 3 bases, with 16 bases between. This CDR3 is built from 15 residues. Germline loops: CDR1 SGHTA, CDR2 FQGNSA.

V gene TRBV5-6 combines with J gene TRBJ1-1, with D perhaps matching TRBD1 (5 bases). V lost 1 base and J 0 bases, leaving 7 bases between the germline ends. This CDR3 is 14 amino acids long. Germline V gene data show CDR1 as SGHDT and CDR2 as YYEEEE. CDR3 sequence: CASSLLTVNTEAFF. CDR3 DNA: TGTGCCAGCAGCTTGCTGACAGTGAACACTGAAGCTTTCTTT.

The chain joins TRBV6-1 to TRBJ2-7, with TRBD2 as a possible D gene (5 bases). V was shortened by 4 bases and J by 0 bases, with 13 bases between the two germline ends. Germline loops: CDR1 MNHNS, CDR2 SASEGT. This CDR3 comprises 15 residues. The CDR3 region has the DNA TGTGCCAGCAGTGGAGGGTCTACAACCTCCTACGAGCAGTACTTC. Protein: CASSGGSTTSYEQYF.

The V gene is TRBV28, the J gene TRBJ1-1; D gene ambiguous. The CDR3 consists of 12 residues. The V gene's germline CDR1 is MDHEN and CDR2 SYDVKM. V lost 7 bases and J lost 10, with 16 bases in between. The CDR3 sequence is CASTSSREGAFF. In DNA form, the CDR3 reads TGTGCCAGCACGAGTAGTCGAGAGGGAGCTTTCTTT.

This clone came up a few times. This same CDR3 is encoded by further DNA sequences in the sample. This chain joins TRBV6-1 and TRBJ2-3; a weak D match, TRBD1 (6 bases). Between the trimmed V and J ends, which lost 7 bases and 1 base, there was a span of 9 bases. Looked up from germline, CDR1 is MNHNS and CDR2 is SASEGT. The CDR3 loop spans 13 amino acids. CDR3 DNA sequence: TGTGCCAGCAAGGCAGGGGGCACAGATACGCAGTATTTT. Amino acids: CASKAGGTDTQYF.

The rearrangement joins TRBV5-1 to TRBJ2-3; possible D gene TRBD1, 6 bases. The CDR3 has 15 residues. Looked up from germline, CDR1 is SGHRS and CDR2 is YFSETQ. Trimming took 1 base from V and 3 from J, leaving 12 bases between them. CDR3 sequence reads: CASSLNAQGTDTQYF. The CDR3, as DNA: TGCGCCAGCAGCTTGAACGCCCAGGGGACAGATACGCAGTATTTT.

V usage is TRBV30 and J usage is TRBJ2-2, with a tentative D call TRBD2 (6 bases). The germline V gene has CDR1 GTSNPN and CDR2 SVGIG (reference sequence). The CDR3 length is 15 residues. Trimming took 1 base from V and 4 from J, leaving 13 bases between them. DNA for the CDR3: TGTGCCTGGAGTGGGTCGGGAGCGATCACCGGGGAGCTGTTTTTT. It specifies CAWSGSGAITGELFF.

J is TRBJ2-7 and V is TRBV29-1; D gene uncertain. V was shortened by 5 bases and J by 1 base, with 3 bases between the two germline ends. Germline CDR1 and CDR2: SQVTM and ANQGSEA. The CDR3 spans 10 residues. The CDR3 DNA reads as TGCAGCGTTCGTTCCTACGAGCAGTACTTC. It translates to CSVRSYEQYF.

The chain has TRBV30 and TRBJ1-2, with 7 bases that match TRBD1. The CDR3 length is 13 residues. With V trimmed by 3 bases and J by 4 bases, 5 bases remained unmatched. Germline loops: CDR1 GTSNPN, CDR2 SVGIG (reference sequence). In DNA form, the CDR3 reads TGTGCCTGGAGCGCCGACAGGGCCTATGGCTACACCTTC. This sequence encodes CAWSADRAYGYTF.